This TCR beta chain is drawn from a study of OX40 agonist ivuxolimab in advanced cancers. Study as a whole: Patients assigned to dose escalation were diagnosed with hepatocellular carcinoma, melanoma, renal cell or head and neck cancer.

Sampled blood was obtained at baseline, cycle 4 day 1, and cycle 7 day 1. Data came from immunoSEQ multiplex PCR; TCRdb stores just in-frame clones and leaves some out. The data hold some 74,000 clones, with 65% to 90% observed a single time. A word on this clone: Its target is not known. An end of the junction differs from the germline gene, which may be a read error. The sample contains more than one DNA sequence encoding this CDR3.

General study results and limits: At doses 0.1 to 3.0 mg/kg, CD4+ and CD8+ clones expanded.

CDR3 length equals 13 residues. Germline loops: CDR1 SGHVS, CDR2 FQNEAQ. Sequenced here: CD4+ or CD8+ T cells sorted from blood, sampled in a trial of the OX40 agonist ivuxolimab. This chain uses TRBV7-8 with TRBJ1-1; D is unclear. This receptor was taken from an adult with an advanced solid tumor such as melanoma, head and neck, liver or kidney cancer. CDR3 amino acids: CASSLRVGTEAFF. CDR3 sequence (DNA): TGTGCTAGCAGCTTGAGGGTTGGCACTGAAGCTTTCTTT.